One and the same sample provided the 29 T cell receptor beta chains below, sequenced in a study of control samples from healthy donors and cancer patients. Sequencing was performed with immunoSEQ multiplex PCR; in TCRdb, only in-frame clones are kept and a portion is missing. The repertoire holds about 51,000 clones, with 88% as singletons. The sample comprised PBMCs. These receptors all stem from a man aged 45-65 years with head and neck cancer.

Here the CDR3 DNA reads TGTGCCAGCAGCTTAGCACGGGGCGGGGGAATCCAAGAGACCCAGTACTTC. Protein sequence: CASSLARGGGIQETQYF. The chain couples TRBV7-9 to TRBJ2-5, with 7 nucleotides matching TRBD2. Germline V lookup: CDR1 SEHNR, CDR2 FQNEAQ (reference sequence). The CDR3 extends over 17 amino acids. The V segment lost 0 bases and the J segment 1 base; nucleotides outside the gene matches: 8.

V is TRBV11-2 and J is TRBJ1-2; D not certain. This CDR3 region has 15 residues. CDR1 is SGHAT and CDR2 is FQNNGV in the germline V gene. V was trimmed by 5 bases and J by 2 bases, leaving 15 bases between them. CDR3 nucleotide sequence: TGTGCCAGCAGCCTATTGACCCGCTCGAACTATGGCTACACCTTC. This codes for CASSLLTRSNYGYTF.

This chain uses TRBV4-2 with TRBJ1-4; 8 bases agree with TRBD1. The CDR3 covers 18 residues. Germline V lookup: CDR1 LGHNA, CDR2 YNFKEQ. V gave up 0 bases and J gave up 8 bases; unmatched junction bases: 14. CDR3 nucleotide sequence: TGTGCCAGCAGCCAAGATGGGGGGGCAGGGGGCTTTGGAGAAAAACTGTTTTTT. This translates into CASSQDGGAGGFGEKLFF.

The rearrangement uses TRBV15 and TRBJ1-1; 7 nucleotides agree with TRBD1. Germline CDR1 LNHNV, CDR2 YYDKDF (reference sequence). The CDR3 contains 14 residues. V was pared by 3 bases and J by 10 bases, with 11 bases of the junction left unmatched. CDR3 coding DNA: TGTGCCACCAGCAGCATCGACAGGGACCCTGGAGCTTTCTTT. This sequence encodes CATSSIDRDPGAFF.

This clone was counted a few times. The rearrangement links TRBV28 to TRBJ2-7; no clear D gene. V was trimmed by 10 bases and J by 7 bases, leaving 14 bases between them. Per the germline V gene, CDR1 is MDHEN and CDR2 is SYDVKM. The CDR3 extends over 11 amino acids. CDR3 loop: CATRRKLEQYF. CDR3 nucleotide sequence: TGTGCCACCCGACGGAAGTTGGAGCAGTACTTC.

This sequence joins TRBV13 and TRBJ1-1, with unresolved D. The V gene lost 1 base and the J gene lost 4 bases, with 16 bases spanning the gap. Germline loops: CDR1 PRHDT, CDR2 FYEKMQ (reference sequence). The CDR3 is made up of 16 amino acids. CDR3 bases: TGTGCCAGCAGCTTAGTGGACGGAAAAGGTCTCACTGAAGCTTTCTTT. It translates to CASSLVDGKGLTEAFF.

This sequence joins TRBV28 and TRBJ2-1, with TRBD2 matching over 13 bases. V lost 3 bases to trimming and J lost 6 bases; unmatched junction nucleotides: 8. This CDR3 has 17 amino acids. Germline values: CDR1 MDHEN, CDR2 SYDVKM. Here the CDR3 DNA reads TGTGCCAGCAGTTTGCCGACTAGCGGGGGGACCGTCAATGAGCAGTTCTTC. This encodes CASSLPTSGGTVNEQFF.

The rearrangement joins TRBV12-3 or TRBV12-4 to TRBJ1-2; TRBD1 might be the D (5 bases). CDR3 length equals 13 residues. Trimming took off 5 bases at V and 3 bases at J, with 10 bases between the two ends. CDR3: CASSGTGYYGYTF. CDR3 sequence (DNA): TGTGCCAGCAGTGGGACGGGTTACTATGGCTACACCTTC.

The rearrangement uses TRBV19 and TRBJ2-1; 13 bases line up with TRBD2. In germline, CDR1 is LNHDA, CDR2 SQIVND (reference sequence). J lost 9 bases, V lost 7 bases, and 12 bases had no gene match. This CDR3 spans 16 amino acids. This CDR3 is CASNYRTSGGFFEQFF. CDR3 bases: TGTGCCAGTAACTACCGGACTAGCGGGGGTTTTTTTGAGCAGTTCTTC.

CDR3 nucleotide sequence: TGTGCCAGCAGCTTAGGTAGTTCGGTGGGTGGAAACACCATATATTTT. Its protein product is CASSLGSSVGGNTIYF. The chain links TRBV7-2 to TRBJ1-3, with unresolved D. V shed 1 base and J shed 3 bases, with 13 bases lying between them. CDR3 size: 16 residues. Germline assignment: CDR1 SGHTA and CDR2 FQGNSA.

The V gene is TRBV28, the J gene TRBJ2-4; possible D gene TRBD1, 6 bases. Germline V gene sequence: CDR1 MDHEN, CDR2 SYDVKM. The CDR3 extends over 15 amino acids. V lost 6 bases and J 0 bases, leaving 12 bases between the germline ends. For the CDR3, the DNA is TGTGCCAGCAGAGAACTACAGGGAGCCAAAAACATTCAGTACTTC. Its protein product is CASRELQGAKNIQYF. Full variable domain (missing parts from reference TRBV28 and TRBJ2-4): DVKVTQSSRYLVKRTGEKVFLECVQDMDHENMFWYRQDPGLGLRLIYFSYDVKMKEKGDIPEGYSVSREKKERFSLILESASTNQTSMYLCASRELQGAKNIQYFGAGTRLSVL.

J is TRBJ2-1 and V is TRBV6-1; a weak D match, TRBD2 (5 bases). Germline CDR1 reads MNHNS; CDR2 reads SASEGT. CDR3 size: 16 residues. With 4 bases removed from V and 2 bases from J, the gap between germline ends came to 15 bases. CDR3 nucleotide sequence: TGTGCCAGCAGTGGCATGGTTGCGGAGGCCTACAATGAGCAGTTCTTC. Amino acid sequence: CASSGMVAEAYNEQFF.

J is TRBJ2-7 and V is TRBV7-9, with TRBD2 identical over 15 bases. After removal of 5 bases from V and 5 bases from J, the junction contained 4 bases not matched to a gene. The CDR3 totals 15 residues. Germline-derived CDR1 and CDR2 are SEHNR and FQNEAQ (reference sequence). CDR3 loop: CASSGLAGGPNEQYF. The CDR3 region has the DNA TGTGCCAGCAGCGGACTAGCGGGAGGGCCTAACGAGCAGTACTTC.

There are a few counts of this clone. V and J are TRBV30 and TRBJ2-3; no clear D gene. CDR1 and CDR2 from the germline V gene are GTSNPN and SVGIG (reference sequence). The CDR3 is made up of 11 amino acids. The V gene lost 3 bases and the J gene lost 5 bases, with 6 bases spanning the gap. CDR3 bases: TGTGCCTGGAGGGACGGAGATACGCAGTATTTT. Translated: CAWRDGDTQYF.

V gene TRBV7-2 combines with J gene TRBJ2-7, with D possibly matching TRBD2 (5 bases). Germline V gene lookup returns CDR1 SGHTA and CDR2 FQGNSA. The CDR3 length is 18 residues. The V and J ends lost 1 base and 0 bases respectively, with 19 bases between them. The CDR3 DNA follows: TGTGCCAGCAGCTTAGACCCATTAGCGCCGATCGTCTCCTACGAGCAGTACTTC. Encoded protein: CASSLDPLAPIVSYEQYF.

This chain joins TRBV19 and TRBJ2-7; possibly TRBD1 for D (8 bases). Germline assignment: CDR1 LNHDA and CDR2 SQIVND (reference sequence). The V and J ends lost 8 bases and 2 bases respectively, with 13 bases between them. CDR3 length: 13 residues. The CDR3 region is CASGGDRPYEQYF. In DNA form, the CDR3 reads TGTGCCAGTGGGGGGGACAGGCCCTACGAGCAGTACTTC.

V usage is TRBV7-3 and J usage is TRBJ1-3; D is perhaps TRBD1 (6 bases). CDR1 and CDR2 (germline): SGHTA, FQGTGA. The V end was cut by 4 bases, the J end by 4 bases, with 8 bases between. There are 13 residues in the CDR3. Here the CDR3 DNA reads TGTGCCAGCAGCTCAGACAGGGGAAACACCATATATTTT. Translating it yields CASSSDRGNTIYF. Filled out from reference TRBV7-3 and TRBJ1-3, the complete variable domain reads GAGVSQTPSNKVTEKGKYVELRCDPISGHTALYWYRQSLGQGPEFLIYFQGTGAADDSGLPNDRFFAVRPEGSVSTLKIQRTERGDSAVYLCASSSDRGNTIYFGEGSWLTVV.

The table lists this clone with a count of one. The chain joins TRBV6-6 to TRBJ2-3; 7 bases map to TRBD2. Unmatched junction bases numbered 9, after V lost 7 bases and J lost 2 bases. Germline V lookup: CDR1 MNHNY, CDR2 SVGAGI (reference sequence). This CDR3 region has 15 residues. The CDR3 DNA is TGTGCCAGCATCGACCGAGCGGGGCCCACAGATACGCAGTATTTT. The encoded protein is CASIDRAGPTDTQYF.

J is TRBJ2-1 and V is TRBV28, with 9 bases that match TRBD1. Losses at the gene ends were 6 bases for V and 5 bases for J; bases not matched to a gene: 2. This CDR3 is built from 13 residues. CDR1 MDHEN and CDR2 SYDVKM come from the germline V gene. The CDR3 sequence is CASRRTGDNEQFF. As DNA, the CDR3 is TGTGCCAGCAGACGGACAGGGGACAATGAGCAGTTCTTC.

The rearrangement joins TRBV5-1 to TRBJ1-1; possible D gene TRBD1, 6 bases. Per germline, CDR1 SGHRS and CDR2 YFSETQ. This CDR3 region has 15 residues. Trimming removed 5 bases at V and 1 base at J, with 15 bases between. CDR3 nucleotide sequence: TGCGCCAGCAGGGAGGGACACCGAGGGAACACTGAAGCTTTCTTT. It codes for CASREGHRGNTEAFF. The entire variable domain, with the rest obtained from reference TRBV5-1 and TRBJ1-1, is as follows: KAGVTQTPRYLIKTRGQQVTLSCSPISGHRSVSWYQQTPGQGLQFLFEYFSETQRNKGNFPGRFSGRQFSNSRSEMNVSTLELGDSALYLCASREGHRGNTEAFFGQGTRLTVV.

V and J are TRBV19 and TRBJ1-3; no definite D call. Deletions cut 7 bases from V and 4 bases from J, with 8 bases between. Germline V gene lookup returns CDR1 LNHDA and CDR2 SQIVND (reference sequence). The CDR3 runs to 12 residues. CDR3 coding DNA: TGTGCCAGTACCCCTCGGGGAAACACCATATATTTT. Translating gives CASTPRGNTIYF.

V usage is TRBV7-2 and J usage is TRBJ2-7; 10 nucleotides agree with TRBD1. CDR3 length: 14 residues. The germline CDR1 and CDR2 sequences are SGHTA and FQGNSA. J was trimmed by 4 bases and V by 8 bases; bases with no gene match: 8. CDR3 loop: CASSTTGGIYEQYF. DNA for the CDR3: TGTGCCAGCTCCACGACAGGGGGCATTTACGAGCAGTACTTC.

The V and J genes are TRBV6-5 and TRBJ2-2; 8 positions agree with TRBD2. CDR3 length equals 15 residues. After removal of 5 bases from V and 0 bases from J, the junction contained 2 bases not matched to a gene. CDR1 is MNHEY, CDR2 SVGAGI, per germline. The CDR3 loop reads CASSHSGTNTGELFF. Here the CDR3 DNA reads TGTGCCAGCAGTCATAGCGGGACGAACACCGGGGAGCTGTTTTTT.

This clone was seen a few times. This chain joins TRBV7-9 and TRBJ1-4, with a possible D match to TRBD1 (5 bases). The germline gives CDR1 SEHNR, CDR2 FQNEAQ (reference sequence). V lost 5 bases, J lost 4 bases, and 11 bases lay in between. The CDR3 sequence is 14 residues long. For the CDR3, the DNA is TGTGCCAGCAGCGTAACAGGCGGTAATGAAAAACTGTTTTTT. Its protein is CASSVTGGNEKLFF. The whole variable domain, filled in from reference TRBV7-9 and TRBJ1-4, reads DTGVSQNPRHKITKRGQNVTFRCDPISEHNRLYWYRQTLGQGPEFLTYFQNEAQLEKSRLLSDRFSAERPKGSFSTLEIQRTEQGDSAMYLCASSVTGGNEKLFFGSGTQLSVL.

V usage is TRBV2 and J usage is TRBJ2-3; TRBD2 is a possible D gene (6 bases). Germline V lookup: CDR1 SNHLY, CDR2 FYNNEI. The CDR3 extends over 14 amino acids. The V end lost 2 bases, the J end lost 4 bases, and 10 bases lay between the germline ends. The CDR3 coding sequence is TGTGCCAGCAGTGAACGTCGGGGGTCAGATACGCAGTATTTT. Translated: CASSERRGSDTQYF.

In this sample, this clone turned up a few times. CDR3 loop: CASSLRGSYNSPLHF. The CDR3 DNA sequence: TGTGCCAGCAGCTTACGGGGGTCCTATAATTCACCCCTCCACTTT. This chain connects TRBV11-2 to TRBJ1-6, with D tentatively TRBD1 (5 bases). V gave up 2 bases and J gave up 1 base, with 6 bases separating them. This CDR3 is built from 15 residues. Germline V gene lookup returns CDR1 SGHAT and CDR2 FQNNGV.

The rearrangement joins TRBV19 to TRBJ2-5; TRBD1 matches 10 bases. Germline V lookup: CDR1 LNHDA, CDR2 SQIVND (reference sequence). There are 14 residues in the CDR3. The V segment lost 6 bases and the J segment 5 bases; nucleotides outside the gene matches: 6. This chain's CDR3 is CASSKTGGVETQYF. The CDR3 DNA follows: TGTGCCAGTAGCAAGACAGGGGGCGTTGAGACCCAGTACTTC.

This chain links TRBV29-1 with TRBJ1-6, with 8 positions matching TRBD1. J lost 10 bases, V lost 6 bases, and 8 bases had no gene match. Germline V CDR1 and CDR2: SQVTM, ANQGSEA. The CDR3 extends over 13 amino acids. CDR3 in amino acids: CSVMDRAESPLHF. For the CDR3, the DNA is TGCAGCGTGATGGACAGGGCCGAGTCACCCCTCCACTTT.

In its sample, this clone is hyperexpanded. CDR3 amino acids: CASSVGSSGEEAFF. DNA for the CDR3: TGTGCCAGCAGCGTAGGTAGTTCCGGCGAGGAAGCTTTCTTT. This chain links TRBV9 with TRBJ1-1; no firm D call. The V end was cut by 0 bases, the J end by 8 bases, with 14 bases between. The CDR3 has 14 residues. CDR1 and CDR2 from the germline V gene are SGDLS and YYNGEE.